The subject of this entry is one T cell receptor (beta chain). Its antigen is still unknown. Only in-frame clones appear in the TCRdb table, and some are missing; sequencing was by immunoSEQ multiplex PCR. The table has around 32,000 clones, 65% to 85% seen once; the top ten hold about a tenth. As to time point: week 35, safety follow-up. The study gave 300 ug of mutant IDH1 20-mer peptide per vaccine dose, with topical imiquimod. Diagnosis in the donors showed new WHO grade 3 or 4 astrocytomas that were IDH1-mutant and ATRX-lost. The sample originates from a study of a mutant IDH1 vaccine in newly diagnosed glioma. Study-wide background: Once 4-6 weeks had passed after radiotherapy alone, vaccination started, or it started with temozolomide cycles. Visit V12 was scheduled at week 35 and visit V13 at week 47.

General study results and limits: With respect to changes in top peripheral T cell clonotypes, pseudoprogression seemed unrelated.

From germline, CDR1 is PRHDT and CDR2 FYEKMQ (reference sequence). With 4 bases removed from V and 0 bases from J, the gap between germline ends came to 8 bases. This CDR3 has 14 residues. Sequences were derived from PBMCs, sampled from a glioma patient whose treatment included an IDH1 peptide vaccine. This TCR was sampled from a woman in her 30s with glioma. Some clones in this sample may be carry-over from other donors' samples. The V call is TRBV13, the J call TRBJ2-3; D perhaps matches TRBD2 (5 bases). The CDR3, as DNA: TGTGCCAGCAGCTACCGGACTAGCACAGATACGCAGTATTTT. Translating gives CASSYRTSTDTQYF.